This T cell receptor beta chain was profiled in a study of T cells after yellow fever vaccination. Study outcomes and limitations: A small proportion of clonotypes was detected in both the CD4 and CD8 compartments. Clones from primary vaccination mostly reappeared after the booster (about 97% CD4, just over 85% CD8).

5'RACE template switching generated TCR cDNA, adding a universal primer site and UMIs. TCRdb itself ran the 5' RACE reads through MiXCR, one entry per CDR3 protein. The sample includes 550,000 to 750,000 distinct CDR3 sequences, 13% of them seen just once. This clonotype was picked up a small number of times. What it binds is not known. V was cut by 0 bases and J by 10 bases, with 19 bases left in between. The CDR3 covers 15 residues. The germline gives CDR1 DFQATT, CDR2 SNEGSKA (reference sequence). The rearrangement links TRBV20-1 to TRBJ2-1; TRBD1 is a possible D gene (8 bases). Here the sequenced sample was PBMCs, taken on the day of the yellow fever booster vaccination. This TCR was sampled from a young man who received the YFV17D yellow fever vaccine. CDR3 in amino acids: CSARDRTGRANEQFF. In DNA form, the CDR3 reads TGCAGTGCTAGAGACCGGACAGGGAGGGCAAACGAGCAGTTCTTC.